Described below is a single TCR beta chain sequence and its context. Its antigen target is currently unknown. Base qualities are missing; no much larger clone stands one base away. The CDR3 starts with the cysteine, ends with the phenylalanine, and has 12 residues. Only the CDR3 DNA stays, 36 bases, in frame from base 1. The germline V gene sets CDR1 to KGHSH and CDR2 to LQKENI. V lost 2 bases and J lost 8 bases; the stretch between them is 6 bases long. This sample stems from a study of T cell responses to AZD1222 COVID-19 vaccine (dated by TCRdb to about 2021). About the investigation overall: Because spike-specific TCR depth and breadth did not differ between the two schedules, AZD1222 recipients who got a second dose at roughly 4 weeks were pooled with those who got a second dose at roughly 12 weeks. TCR sequencing covered more than 230 trial participants: about 210 given two doses of AZD1222 and 26 given two doses of MenACWY control vaccine. Trial participants were enrolled into age subgroups of 18-55, 56-69 and 70-plus years, which contained 148, 28 and 57 TCR-sequenced participants, respectively.

The CDR3 regions of human TCRbeta chains were subjected to immunosequencing. From the authors' description of their analysis: TCRs in the repertoires were compared against a reference library of SARS-CoV-2-specific TCRs that had been generated with the MIRA antigen-specificity platform. Breadth was defined as the fraction of unique TCRs that were SARS-CoV-2-associated, and depth was defined as the fraction of total T cells that were SARS-CoV-2-associated. Each spike-specific TCR was assigned to its reactive spike region and to a CD4 or CD8 class using the MIRA data. Log10-transformed breadth and depth values were compared by one-way ANOVA with Sidak's multiple comparisons tests. In its TCRdb copy, this immuneACCESS table keeps in-frame sequences only and misses some clones. Where compared with another copy, unresolved V genes explain less than half of these, and the others have no known cause. V and J calls and clone size are copied from that table; D and trimming were computed from the DNA. The sample profile shows roughly 260,000 clones; over 90% of them were found once. The top ten constitute around 0.6% of the sample.

The meaning of the sample's time point label: baseline before first vaccination. The vaccinee samples were drawn from two UK trials, COV001 and COV002, one of which was a single-blind randomized controlled phase 2/3 trial testing AZD1222 (ChAdOx1 nCoV-19) in healthy adults. For TCRbeta chain sequencing, PBMC samples from trial participants were taken at day 0 and at day 28 after the second dose. The research as a whole found: Reportedly, almost half of the unique spike-specific TCRs recognized epitopes lying outside the regions that are mutated in the B.1.351 and B.1.1.7 variants. The vaccine-associated CD4 TCRs covered the entire spike protein, and the dominant responses fell in regions 160-218 and 743-854. Conclusions about previously exposed vaccinees are limited, since just 6 or 7 AZD1222 recipients were seropositive for SARS-CoV-2 at baseline. Participants were mostly white British, with more females than males. The authors suggested clonal diversity may have been underestimated. A significant rise in spike-specific TCR breadth and depth was observed after two AZD1222 doses relative to day 0 and relative to MenACWY recipients. The 56-69-year group was small, and its depth increase did not reach significance, likely because of low power. Because no samples from the day 14 peak response were available, repertoires could be characterized only after the peak T cell response.

The source is an adult in good health. The sequence joins TRBV18 to TRBJ1-4; there is no confident call for the D gene. The sample here was peripheral blood, taken on day 0 of AZD1222 vaccination. Here the CDR3 is given as CASSPGFEKLFF. The nucleotide sequence is TGTGCCAGCTCACCAGGGTTCGAAAAACTGTTTTTT.